Included here is one T cell receptor (beta chain) sequence, with context. The target antigen is unknown. Measured with immunoSEQ multiplex PCR; TCRdb has only the in-frame clones, and not every one. Counted here are some 140,000 clones, 70% to 90% occurring once; the ten biggest clones make up roughly 5.8%. This entry is derived from a study of T cell responses to AZD1222 COVID-19 vaccine. Germline CDR1 MNHNS, CDR2 SASEGT. The junction had 5 bases not matched to a gene; V was cut back by 3 bases and J by 4 bases. The CDR3 extends over 15 amino acids. The study's findings and limits: Spike-specific TCR breadth and depth grew following two AZD1222 doses. Nearly half of spike-specific TCRs reportedly target variant regions that are unmutated in the B.1.351 and B.1.1.7 variants. Regions 160-218 and 743-854 dominated among vaccine-associated CD4 TCRs spanning spike. No day 14 peak samples; only post-peak repertoires were characterized.

Sequenced here: peripheral blood, sampled on day 0 of MenACWY control vaccination. V usage is TRBV6-1 and J usage is TRBJ1-2; 10 bases fit TRBD1. The clonotype was recovered from an adult in good health. The CDR3 DNA reads TGTGCCAGCAGTGATAGACAGGGGGCGACCTATGGCTACACCTTC. It specifies CASSDRQGATYGYTF.